Each of the 23 T cell receptor beta chains below was sequenced from the same sample in a study of spatial heterogeneity in lung cancer. One entry per CDR3 protein, called by TCRdb with MiXCR from the 5' RACE reads. In the table there are over 14,000 distinct CDR3 sequences, around 8% of which are singletons. Time point defined: sample taken at primary tumor resection. Sequencing covered unsorted whole RNA taken from tumor, nontumor lung or frozen PBMC. The sample in question was PBMCs, obtained at surgery. Every receptor here comes from a female donor with early-stage non-small cell lung cancer.

The table lists this clonotype with many counts. This sequence joins TRBV7-8 and TRBJ1-1; D might be TRBD1 (5 bases). Germline CDR1 SGHVS, CDR2 FQNEAQ. The germline V and J ends were trimmed by 5 bases and 1 base, with 11 bases remaining between them. The CDR3 runs to 14 residues. The CDR3 spells CASSPGTWNTEAFF. DNA for the CDR3: TGTGCCAGCAGCCCCGGGACCTGGAACACTGAAGCTTTCTTT.

In this sample, this clonotype turned up many times. The chain uses TRBV3-1 and TRBJ2-7; 9 bases are a match to TRBD1. After removal of 5 bases from V and 6 bases from J, the junction contained 5 bases not matched to a gene. The germline gives CDR1 LGHDT, CDR2 YNNKEL (reference sequence). The CDR3 runs 13 residues. The CDR3 DNA is TGTGCCAGCAGCTCTACAGGGGGCGGCGAGCAGTACTTC. Its protein is CASSSTGGGEQYF.

This clonotype is deemed medium-sized. This chain connects TRBV11-2 to TRBJ1-2; TRBD1 aligns across 10 bases. V lost 4 bases to trimming and J lost 3 bases; unmatched junction nucleotides: 11. There are 17 residues in the CDR3. The germline V gene encodes CDR1 SGHAT and CDR2 FQNNGV. CDR3 DNA sequence: TGTGCCAGCAGCTCTTACGGGACAGGGGATAGAGACTATGGCTACACCTTC. Its translation is CASSSYGTGDRDYGYTF.

Ten or more counts support this clonotype. The chain uses TRBV7-6 and TRBJ2-1, with 7 bases that match TRBD2. CDR1 is SGHVS and CDR2 is FNYEAQ in the germline V gene. The length of the CDR3 is 13 residues. J was trimmed by 4 bases and V by 4 bases; bases with no gene match: 1. The chain's CDR3 is CASSSGLYNEQFF. As DNA, the CDR3 is TGTGCCAGCAGCTCGGGACTATACAATGAGCAGTTCTTC.

There are many counts of this clonotype. This rearrangement joins TRBV6-5 to TRBJ2-2; the match to TRBD2 covers 10 bases. This CDR3 region has 17 residues. Losses at the gene ends were 6 bases for V and 0 bases for J; bases not matched to a gene: 7. CDR1 is MNHEY, CDR2 SVGAGI, per germline. This CDR3 is CASRSGGADTNTGELFF. CDR3 coding DNA: TGTGCCAGCAGAAGCGGGGGGGCCGATACGAACACCGGGGAGCTGTTTTTT.

There are many counts of this clonotype. V and J are TRBV6-2 or TRBV6-3 and TRBJ1-1; possible D gene TRBD1, 6 bases. V lost 4 bases to trimming and J lost 1 base, with 16 bases between them. Per the germline V gene, CDR1 is MNHEY and CDR2 is SVGEGT. The CDR3 has 16 residues. The CDR3 DNA reads TGTGCCAGCAGTTCCCGGGGGGGCAGGCGGAACACTGAAGCTTTCTTT. Its protein product is CASSSRGGRRNTEAFF.

This clonotype was seen at least ten times. The chain has TRBV7-3 and TRBJ1-2, with D possibly matching TRBD1 (5 bases). CDR3 length equals 14 residues. Trimming removed 2 bases at V and 4 bases at J, with 11 bases between. Germline CDR1 reads SGHTA; CDR2 reads FQGTGA. The CDR3 loop reads CASSLGDGSYGYTF. CDR3 nucleotide sequence: TGTGCCAGCAGCTTAGGGGACGGATCCTATGGCTACACCTTC.

The rearrangement uses TRBV19 and TRBJ2-7; D not resolved. Germline-derived CDR1 and CDR2 are LNHDA and SQIVND (reference sequence). This CDR3 is built from 14 residues. Trimming took off 6 bases at V and 0 bases at J, with 12 bases between the two ends. CDR3 nucleotides: TGTGCCAGTAGCTTCGACGTTAGCTCCTACGAGCAGTACTTC. Protein product: CASSFDVSSYEQYF.

This clonotype has only a few counts. The chain has TRBV29-1 and TRBJ2-1; 7 positions match TRBD2. This CDR3 has 14 residues. The J segment lost 0 bases and the V segment lost 7 bases, leaving 6 bases of the junction unmatched. Germline-derived CDR1 and CDR2 are SQVTM and ANQGSEA. CDR3 sequence: CSALRTSSYNEQFF. The DNA for the CDR3 is TGCAGCGCCCTACGGACTAGCTCCTACAATGAGCAGTTCTTC.

This clonotype was counted at least ten times. V usage is TRBV10-2 and J usage is TRBJ2-1; D is uncertain. V was cut by 1 base and J by 5 bases, with 3 bases left in between. The CDR3 extends over 12 amino acids. CDR1 and CDR2 (germline): WSHSY, SAAADI. The CDR3 loop reads CASSEYNNEQFF. The CDR3 nucleotides read TGCGCCAGCAGTGAGTACAACAATGAGCAGTTCTTC.

This clonotype was observed many times. One end of the junction varies from germline; a read error may be responsible. V usage is TRBV3-1 and J usage is TRBJ2-1; a weak D match, TRBD2 (5 bases). Looked up from germline, CDR1 is LGHDT and CDR2 is YNNKEL (reference sequence). This CDR3 is built from 12 residues. The DNA of the CDR3 is TGTGCCAGCAGCCCAGACTACTATGAGCAGTTCTTC. This sequence encodes CASSPDYYEQFF.

A few counts support this clonotype. The chain recombines TRBV20-1 with TRBJ2-7; 8 bases are a match to TRBD1. Germline V gene data show CDR1 as DFQATT and CDR2 as SNEGSKA (reference sequence). This CDR3 spans 15 amino acids. V was pared by 3 bases and J by 4 bases, with 11 bases of the junction left unmatched. The CDR3 DNA sequence: TGCAGTGCTAGTTTGCCGACAGGGGTGATTTACGAGCAGTACTTC. Its translation is CSASLPTGVIYEQYF.

This chain joins TRBV5-4 and TRBJ1-2, with TRBD1 matching over 8 bases. The CDR3 runs 15 residues. Unmatched junction bases numbered 7, after V lost 4 bases and J lost 2 bases. Germline lookup yields CDR1 SGHNT and CDR2 YYREEE (reference sequence). The CDR3 protein is CASSRPGQDNYGYTF. Here the CDR3 DNA reads TGTGCCAGCAGCCGACCGGGACAGGACAACTATGGCTACACCTTC.

This clonotype showed up many times. This chain links TRBV2 with TRBJ2-7; 10 nucleotides match TRBD2. Germline trimming cut 6 bases from V and 6 bases from J; bases unmatched to any gene: 11. This CDR3 spans 15 amino acids. Germline assignment: CDR1 SNHLY and CDR2 FYNNEI. CDR3 sequence reads: CASRASGGALGEQYF. The CDR3 region has the DNA TGTGCCAGCAGGGCTAGCGGGGGAGCTCTAGGCGAGCAGTACTTC.

This clonotype was seen at least ten times. The gene calls are TRBV10-2 and TRBJ2-2; tentatively, D is TRBD2 (6 bases). The CDR3 runs 13 residues. Germline values: CDR1 WSHSY, CDR2 SAAADI. Trimming removed 6 bases at V and 7 bases at J, with 12 bases between. The CDR3 bases are TGCGCCAGCAGACCCCTGGGAGGCGGGGAGCTGTTTTTT. Its protein product is CASRPLGGGELFF.

This clonotype was seen repeatedly, ten times or more. This chain joins TRBV12-3 or TRBV12-4 and TRBJ1-5, with a weak D call TRBD1 (5 bases). This CDR3 contains 14 residues. V lost 2 bases to trimming and J lost 7 bases, with 12 bases between them. CDR3 nucleotides: TGTGCCAGCAGTTTACAGGGAAGAGTCCAGCCCCAGCATTTT. Translating it yields CASSLQGRVQPQHF.

This clonotype was found many times. V and J are TRBV12-3 or TRBV12-4 and TRBJ1-6; D is perhaps TRBD1 (5 bases). V was shortened by 5 bases and J by 10 bases, with 12 bases between the two germline ends. This CDR3 is 13 amino acids long. This CDR3 is CASSLIQESPLHF. The CDR3 coding sequence is TGTGCCAGCAGTCTAATACAGGAATCACCCCTCCACTTT.

This clonotype was found many times. The chain has TRBV4-3 and TRBJ2-6, with unresolved D. This CDR3 region has 15 residues. Deletions cut 0 bases from V and 5 bases from J, with 8 bases between. Per the germline V gene, CDR1 is LGHNA and CDR2 is YSLEER. In nucleotides, the CDR3 is TGCGCCAGCAGCCAAGAGAGGTCCAGGGCCAACGTCCTGACTTTC. It codes for CASSQERSRANVLTF.

This clonotype showed up just a few times. This sequence joins TRBV6-5 and TRBJ2-7; TRBD1 matches 10 bases. Germline V lookup: CDR1 MNHEY, CDR2 SVGAGI. CDR3 length: 14 residues. V shed 10 bases and J 2 bases; nucleotides not matched to a gene: 8. The DNA for the CDR3 is TGTGCCACTTTAACCGGGACAGGGGCCTACGAGCAGTACTTC. Its translation: CATLTGTGAYEQYF.

This clonotype showed up many times. V and J are TRBV29-1 and TRBJ1-1; D call uncertain. CDR1 is SQVTM and CDR2 is ANQGSEA in the germline V gene. The CDR3 extends over 15 amino acids. The V and J ends lost 0 bases and 0 bases respectively, with 11 bases between them. CDR3 region: CSVEDPWQVNTEAFF. The DNA for the CDR3 is TGCAGCGTTGAAGACCCGTGGCAGGTGAACACTGAAGCTTTCTTT.

This clonotype was seen at least ten times. The rearrangement links TRBV2 to TRBJ2-4; possibly TRBD1 or TRBD2 for D (5 bases each). The ends were cut back, 2 bases at V and 1 base at J, with 15 bases in the middle. CDR3 length: 17 residues. Germline V gene sequence: CDR1 SNHLY, CDR2 FYNNEI. CDR3 loop: CASSELWGSAAKNIQYF. CDR3 in DNA: TGTGCCAGCAGTGAATTGTGGGGGAGTGCGGCCAAAAACATTCAGTACTTC.

This clonotype is categorized as medium-sized. The chain employs TRBV20-1 and TRBJ2-5, with D possibly TRBD1 on 6 matching bases. V dropped 0 bases and J dropped 5 bases, with 19 bases sitting between them. The CDR3 totals 16 residues. Germline V gene sequence: CDR1 DFQATT, CDR2 SNEGSKA (reference sequence). The CDR3 protein is CSARDPLTGLEETQYF. In DNA form, the CDR3 reads TGCAGTGCTAGAGATCCTTTAACAGGGTTAGAGGAGACCCAGTACTTC.

This clonotype has a count of ten or more. The rearrangement joins TRBV13 to TRBJ2-7, with D possibly matching TRBD2 (5 bases). The CDR3 runs 13 residues. V lost 5 bases and J 4 bases, leaving 12 bases between the germline ends. Germline-derived CDR1 and CDR2 are PRHDT and FYEKMQ (reference sequence). The CDR3 sequence is CASSPGIWYEQYF. The CDR3 DNA sequence: TGTGCCAGCAGCCCCGGGATTTGGTACGAGCAGTACTTC.